A selection of T cell receptor beta chains follows, all from one sample in a study of cytomegalovirus exposure and HLA in healthy donors. Repertoires were generated with immunoSEQ multiplex PCR, while TCRdb's copy carries only in-frame clones and drops some. The repertoire has roughly 80,000 clones, over 85% of them found once; the top ten carry around 2.1%. The sample comprised PBMCs. The receptor source for this set is a woman aged 18-29 years in good health and CMV-seronegative. The CDR3 runs from the conserved cysteine through the conserved F or W. A D gene is named only where the DNA matches it firmly. Size is omitted from some rows. Given values are once, few, many or a class for expanded clones.

j_call v_call d_call clone_size cdr3_nt cdr3_aa
TRBJ2-1 TRBV7-9 TRBD2 . TGTGCCAGCAGCTTAGGGAGACTAGCGGACCGATACAATGAGCAGTTCTTC CASSLGRLADRYNEQFF
TRBJ2-7 TRBV7-9 TRBD2 . TGTGCCAGCAGCACGGGACTAGTTCGCGAGCAGTACTTC CASSTGLVREQYF
TRBJ1-6 TRBV19 . once TGTGCCAGTAGTATTGGTCGTTTCAGGGCTCCCTACTCACCCCTCCACTTT CASSIGRFRAPYSPLHF
TRBJ2-7 TRBV7-8 TRBD2 . TGTGCCAGCAGCTTTGGGGTAGCGGGGGGTTTTTACGAGCAGTACTTC CASSFGVAGGFYEQYF
TRBJ2-5 TRBV5-4 TRBD2 . TGTGCCAGCAGCTTGGAACTAGCGGAGACCCAGTACTTC CASSLELAETQYF
TRBJ2-3 TRBV2 . . TGTGCCAGCAGTGGCTCAGATAGCACAGATACGCAGTATTTT CASSGSDSTDTQYF
TRBJ2-1 TRBV6-1 TRBD2 . TGTGCCAGCAGTGAGGGGGGGACTAGCGCCAATGAGCAGTTCTTC CASSEGGTSANEQFF
TRBJ1-1 TRBV5-6 . . TGTGCCAGCAGCTACAGCAGTTTGAACACTGAAGCTTTCTTT CASSYSSLNTEAFF
TRBJ1-5 TRBV30 . . TGTGCCTGGAGTGCGGGAGGCGGTCAGCCCCAGCATTTT CAWSAGGGQPQHF
TRBJ2-1 TRBV4-3 TRBD2 . TGCGCCAGCAGCCAGACCCCGGCGGGGGGACCGCTCAATGAGCAGTTCTTC CASSQTPAGGPLNEQFF
TRBJ2-7 TRBV5-1 TRBD2 . TGCGCCAGCAGACTAGCGGGGAACTACGAGCAGTACTTC CASRLAGNYEQYF
TRBJ2-7 TRBV5-1 TRBD2 . TGCGCCAGCAGCCCGGGGACTACCTACGAGCAGTACTTC CASSPGTTYEQYF
TRBJ2-7 TRBV6-6 . . TGTGCCAGCAGTCAAGGACAGACCGAGCAGTACTTC CASSQGQTEQYF
TRBJ2-2 TRBV11-2 TRBD1 . TGTGCCAGCAGCTTAGTATGGACAGGGTATACCGGGGAGCTGTTTTTT CASSLVWTGYTGELFF
TRBJ2-3 TRBV2 . . TGTGCCAGCAGTGAAGGGGGGCCGGGGATCACGCAGTATTTT CASSEGGPGITQYF
TRBJ1-2 TRBV19 TRBD1 . TGTGCCAGTAGCACCTTTCACAGGGGTGGGGATGGCTACACCTTC CASSTFHRGGDGYTF
TRBJ2-3 TRBV5-6 TRBD2 . TGTGCCAGCAGCTTGGGACTAGCGGGGCCCCTCCGGGATACGCAGTATTTT CASSLGLAGPLRDTQYF
TRBJ1-4 TRBV4-2 TRBD1 . TGTGCCAGCAGCCAAGTAGGCGGGGCGGGACAGGGAGGTGAAAAACTGTTTTTT CASSQVGGAGQGGEKLFF
TRBJ2-5 TRBV19 TRBD2 . TGTGCCAGTAGTATAGCGGGGGGGCAAAGGACCCAGTACTTC CASSIAGGQRTQYF
TRBJ2-7 TRBV6-1 TRBD2 . TGTGCCAGCAGTGAAGCGGCGGGAGGTTTATACGAGCAGTACTTC CASSEAAGGLYEQYF
TRBJ1-2 TRBV27 . . TGTGCCAGCAGTTCCGCGGGAGTCGGCTATGGCTACACCTTC CASSSAGVGYGYTF
TRBJ2-1 TRBV7-6 TRBD2 few TGTGCCAGCAGCTTAACTAGCGGGGTTTCCTACAATGAGCAGTTCTTC CASSLTSGVSYNEQFF
TRBJ2-3 TRBV9 TRBD2 . TGTGCCAGCAGCGCCGATTCCCTGCGGGAGGCAGATACGCAGTATTTT CASSADSLREADTQYF
TRBJ2-3 TRBV11-1 . . TGTGCCAGCAGCTTAACCGGTCTAAGCACAGATACGCAGTATTTT CASSLTGLSTDTQYF
TRBJ2-3 TRBV4-1 . . TGCGCCAGCAGCCAAGGGGGGCCGCTTGTATCAGATACGCAGTATTTT CASSQGGPLVSDTQYF
TRBJ1-1 TRBV7-9 . . TGTGCCAGCGGGAGCGTATTGAACACTGAAGCTTTCTTT CASGSVLNTEAFF
TRBJ2-7 TRBV7-2 . . TGTGCCAGCAGCTTAGTAGACGGGGGAGAGAAGCAGTACTTC CASSLVDGGEKQYF
TRBJ2-1 TRBV7-9 TRBD2 . TGTGCCAGCAGCTTAGCACGGGGGGGCCTCGATGAGCAGTTCTTC CASSLARGGLDEQFF
TRBJ1-1 TRBV5-6 . . TGTGCCAGCAGCTTGGGGCACACAGGGAACACTGAAGCTTTCTTT CASSLGHTGNTEAFF
TRBJ2-5 TRBV30 . once TGTGCCTGGAAAAGGGGACACTACCAAGAGACCCAGTACTTC CAWKRGHYQETQYF
TRBJ1-3 TRBV5-1 TRBD1 . TGCGCCAGCAGGACCGGGACAGGGTTTTCTGGAAACACCATATATTTT CASRTGTGFSGNTIYF
TRBJ2-7 TRBV7-6 TRBD2 once TGTGCCAGCAGCTTAGGCACTAGCGGGAGTCGGGCTGGCTACGAGCAGTACTTC CASSLGTSGSRAGYEQYF
TRBJ2-6 TRBV7-8 TRBD1 . TGTGCCAGCAGCTTACGGGACAGGGGGCTCGGGGCCAACGTCCTGACTTTC CASSLRDRGLGANVLTF
TRBJ2-3 TRBV7-6 TRBD2 once TGTGCCAGCAGCTCTTTGACTAGCCGTTCCACCACAGATACGCAGTATTTT CASSSLTSRSTTDTQYF
TRBJ2-7 TRBV28 TRBD1 . TGTGCCAGCAGTTCCGAGGGACAGGGGATGGGGGAGCAGTACTTC CASSSEGQGMGEQYF
TRBJ2-5 TRBV25-1 . . TGTGCCAGCAGCCTCCACGGGACTGGCCAAGAGACCCAGTACTTC CASSLHGTGQETQYF
TRBJ2-1 TRBV18 TRBD2 . TGTGCCAGCTCACCACCGTTGGCGGGAGCGTCCTACAATGAGCAGTTCTTC CASSPPLAGASYNEQFF
TRBJ2-5 TRBV23-1 TRBD1 . TGCGCCAGCAGTCAATCAGGGTACCGGGACAGCCAGTACTTC CASSQSGYRDSQYF
TRBJ2-2 TRBV6-6 . . TGTGCCAGCAGTTGGGGGGACACCGGGGAGCTGTTTTTT CASSWGDTGELFF
TRBJ2-3 TRBV7-9 . . TGTGCCAGCAGCTTATTCCCCGGGTGGGGCCCTAGCACAGATACGCAGTATTTT CASSLFPGWGPSTDTQYF
TRBJ2-2 TRBV6-6 . . TGTGCCAGCAGCGGGGGTAACTTGATCCCCGGGGAGCTGTTTTTT CASSGGNLIPGELFF
TRBJ2-1 TRBV19 TRBD1 . TGTGCCAGTAGAGATCCCGGGACAGGGATGGATGAGCAGTTCTTC CASRDPGTGMDEQFF
TRBJ2-7 TRBV5-4 TRBD2 . TGTGCCAGCAGCGAGGGACTAGCGGGGGGGTACGAGCAGTACTTC CASSEGLAGGYEQYF
TRBJ2-7 TRBV18 TRBD2 . TGTGCCAGCTCACCCAATAGCGGGAGTCCGTACGAGCAGTACTTC CASSPNSGSPYEQYF
TRBJ1-2 TRBV2 . . TGTGCCAGCAGTGAAGAGGGAGCGCCCTTCTATGGCTACACCTTC CASSEEGAPFYGYTF